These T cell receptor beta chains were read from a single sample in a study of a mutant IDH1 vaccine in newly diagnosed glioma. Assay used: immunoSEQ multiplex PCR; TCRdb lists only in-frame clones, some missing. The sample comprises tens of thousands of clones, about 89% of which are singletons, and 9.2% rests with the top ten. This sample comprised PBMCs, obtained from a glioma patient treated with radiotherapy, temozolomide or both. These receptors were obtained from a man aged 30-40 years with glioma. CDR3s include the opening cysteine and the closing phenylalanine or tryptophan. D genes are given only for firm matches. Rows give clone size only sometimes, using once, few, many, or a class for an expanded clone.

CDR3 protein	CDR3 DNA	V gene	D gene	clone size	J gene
CASSPLQGGTYNEQFF	TGTGCCAGCAGCCCACTACAGGGGGGGACCTACAATGAGCAGTTCTTC	TRBV7-7	NA	NA	TRBJ2-1
CASSLVLAVNTDTQYF	TGCGCCAGCAGCTTGGTACTAGCGGTAAACACAGATACGCAGTATTTT	TRBV5-1	TRBD2	NA	TRBJ2-3
CASSLTGGYGAEAFF	TGTGCCAGCAGTCTGACAGGGGGATATGGCGCTGAAGCTTTCTTT	TRBV5-4	TRBD1	NA	TRBJ1-1
CSAGPTQEQFF	TGCAGTGCTGGTCCGACCCAGGAGCAGTTCTTC	TRBV20-1	NA	NA	TRBJ2-1
CASRSPSGRPYEQFF	TGCGCCAGCAGATCCCCGAGCGGGAGGCCTTATGAGCAGTTCTTC	TRBV5-1	TRBD2	NA	TRBJ2-1
CASSEVVRTAADTQYF	TGTGCCAGCAGTGAAGTGGTGCGGACTGCCGCAGATACGCAGTATTTT	TRBV6-1	NA	NA	TRBJ2-3
CSVEGGAGEKLFF	TGCAGCGTTGAAGGGGGGGCAGGGGAAAAACTGTTTTTT	TRBV29-1	NA	NA	TRBJ1-4
CASSRGLAGNREQFF	TGTGCCAGCAGCCGCGGACTAGCGGGAAACCGTGAGCAGTTCTTC	TRBV6-5	TRBD2	NA	TRBJ2-1
CASRPRTSGNTGELFF	TGTGCCAGCAGACCCCGGACTAGCGGAAACACCGGGGAGCTGTTTTTT	TRBV2	TRBD2	NA	TRBJ2-2
CASTLQQFNYGYTF	TGTGCCAGCACCCTTCAGCAATTTAACTATGGCTACACCTTC	TRBV6-6	NA	once	TRBJ1-2
CASRSDRDQPQHF	TGCGCCAGCAGGTCAGACAGGGATCAGCCCCAGCATTTT	TRBV5-1	TRBD1	NA	TRBJ1-5
CASSELSPPSYEQYF	TGTGCCAGCAGTGAGCTTTCCCCACCTTCCTACGAGCAGTACTTC	TRBV2	NA	once	TRBJ2-7
CASSARDRSPLHF	TGTGCCAGCAGCGCCCGGGACAGATCACCCCTCCACTTT	TRBV9	TRBD1	NA	TRBJ1-6
CASSYVSGYTF	TGTGCCAGCAGTTACGTCAGTGGCTACACCTTC	TRBV6-6	NA	NA	TRBJ1-2
CASSPGGESNEQFF	TGTGCCAGCAGTCCAGGGGGCGAGTCGAATGAGCAGTTCTTC	TRBV6-4	TRBD1	NA	TRBJ2-1
CAWSVHSYTEAFF	TGTGCCTGGAGTGTACACAGCTACACTGAAGCTTTCTTT	TRBV30	NA	NA	TRBJ1-1
CAWSVQGRATEAFF	TGTGCCTGGAGTGTTCAGGGGAGGGCGACTGAAGCTTTCTTT	TRBV30	NA	few	TRBJ1-1
CASSESQTAPHYGYTF	TGCGCCAGCAGTGAGTCCCAGACGGCACCACACTATGGCTACACCTTC	TRBV10-1	NA	NA	TRBJ1-2
CASSATPGSYGYTF	TGTGCCAGCAGTGCAACCCCTGGGTCCTATGGCTACACCTTC	TRBV6-4	NA	NA	TRBJ1-2
CASSLDPVTGNTGELFF	TGTGCCAGCAGCTTAGATCCCGTGACAGGGAACACCGGGGAGCTGTTTTTT	TRBV11-3	NA	NA	TRBJ2-2
CASRERTGLRDEQYF	TGTGCCAGCAGGGAACGGACTGGCTTGAGAGACGAGCAGTACTTC	TRBV2	NA	NA	TRBJ2-7
CSVGQFYGYTF	TGCAGCGTTGGACAGTTCTATGGCTACACCTTC	TRBV29-1	NA	NA	TRBJ1-2
CASSSRRQGTGELFF	TGTGCCAGTAGTAGTAGGAGACAGGGGACCGGGGAGCTGTTTTTT	TRBV19	TRBD1	NA	TRBJ2-2
CASSLELATDTQYF	TGTGCCAGCAGCTTAGAACTAGCCACAGATACGCAGTATTTT	TRBV5-4	NA	NA	TRBJ2-3
CAISERDRGNQPQHF	TGTGCCATCAGTGAGCGGGACAGGGGGAATCAGCCCCAGCATTTT	TRBV10-3	TRBD1	NA	TRBJ1-5
CASRDQGNGEKLFF	TGTGCCAGCAGGGATCAGGGGAACGGGGAAAAACTGTTTTTT	TRBV2	NA	NA	TRBJ1-4
CASSGGTGRETQYF	TGTGCCAGCAGTGGAGGGACAGGGCGGGAGACCCAGTACTTC	TRBV6-5	TRBD1	NA	TRBJ2-5
CASSYSLSSYEETQYF	TGTGCCAGCAGTTACTCCCTGAGTTCTTATGAAGAGACCCAGTACTTC	TRBV6-5	NA	NA	TRBJ2-5
CASSSPEGSATNEKLFF	TGTGCCAGCAGCTCCCCCGAGGGTTCTGCAACTAATGAAAAACTGTTTTTT	TRBV7-9	NA	NA	TRBJ1-4
CASSQVSSGGSPYNEQYF	TGTGCCAGCAGCCAAGTGTCCAGCGGAGGGTCCCCATACAACGAGCAGTACTTC	TRBV14	NA	NA	TRBJ2-7
CASSKGTSGRGEQYF	TGCGCCAGCAGCAAGGGGACTAGCGGGAGAGGCGAGCAGTACTTC	TRBV4-1	TRBD2	NA	TRBJ2-7
CASSYGSGITYNEQFF	TGTGCCAGCAGTTACGGTAGCGGGATAACCTACAATGAGCAGTTCTTC	TRBV6-5	TRBD2	NA	TRBJ2-1
CASRHWGTSNYGYTF	TGTGCCAGCAGACATTGGGGGACATCTAACTATGGCTACACCTTC	TRBV5-6	NA	NA	TRBJ1-2
CSVKGHSTDTQYF	TGCAGCGTTAAAGGGCATAGCACAGATACGCAGTATTTT	TRBV29-1	NA	NA	TRBJ2-3